This entry describes one TCR beta chain. The antigen remains unidentified. These data are taken from a study of shared clonotypes between healthy human individuals. Germline CDR1 reads SEHNR; CDR2 reads FQNEAQ (reference sequence). The CDR3 length is 14 residues. Study-wide results and limits: Enrolling few donors narrowed the genetic and exposure-history diversity that was represented. Some naive CD4 clonotypes, 4% to 6%, turned up in common across a handful of donors.

TCRdb keeps only in-frame clones here, not all; method: immunoSEQ multiplex PCR. Among 2 million to 2.5 million clones listed, approximately 94% were seen once. Every contributor of samples was a Caucasian grown-up residing in Nashville, Tennessee. Division of CD4+ cells produced a CD45RA+ naive subset and a CD45RA-negative memory subset. Sample: naive CD4+ T cells from PBMCs. Subset here: CD45RA+ positively selected. This sequence originates from a man aged 18 to 30 in good health. Some clones in this sample may be carry-over from other donors' samples. The rearrangement uses TRBV7-9 and TRBJ2-5; D is perhaps TRBD1 (5 bases). The end of the DNA aligns better with TRBJ2-7, so the J call may be wrong. The CDR3 here is CASSLVDSGYEQYF. CDR3 DNA: TGTGCCAGCAGCTTAGTCGACTCAGGGTACGAGCAGTACTTC.